The TCR beta chain described here comes from a study of beta chain bispecific antibodies for T cell cancers. Study information: Healthy donor T cells cocultured with leukemia lines and bispecific antibodies. The leukemia lines expressed TRBV12-3 (Jurkat) and TRBV5-5 (HPB-ALL). Study results and caveats: In these mixed samples, most targeted TRBV reads derived from the leukemia cell line. An anti-TRBV5-5 antibody cross-reacts with the highly similar TRBV5-6.

T cells were expanded from blood mononuclear cells for 3 to 4 days with anti-CD3 OKT3 or CD3/CD28 beads. Cocultures held approximately 50,000 normal T cells, approximately 50,000 targets, and bispecific antibody. TCRdb recomputed calls from the 5' RACE reads with MiXCR, one row per CDR3 protein. The table records about 20,000 distinct CDR3 sequences, roughly 3% of them present only once. In regard to this clonotype: Its antigen is undetermined.

V was pared by 2 bases and J by 4 bases, with 14 bases between. Germline V gene sequence: CDR1 SNHLY, CDR2 FYNNEI. CDR3 size: 15 residues. What was sequenced was healthy donor T cells cultured with leukemia cells. The TCR comes from a human donor in good health. Some clones in this sample may be carry-over from other donors' samples. The V call is TRBV2, the J call TRBJ1-1; possible D gene TRBD1, 6 bases. The CDR3 sequence: CASSETFRGSTEAFF. DNA of the CDR3: TGTGCCAGCAGTGAAACTTTCAGGGGAAGCACTGAAGCTTTCTTT.